The rows below give T cell receptor beta chains drawn from one sample of a study of blood T cells in healthy people across ages. TCRdb analysed the 5' RACE reads with MiXCR anew, one entry per CDR3 protein. The data contain roughly 1.7 million distinct CDR3 sequences, roughly 32% of them singletons. Sequencing was performed on blood. The source is a woman aged 30 to 39 in good health. Both conserved end residues are part of each CDR3. D genes are given only for firm matches. For some rows the clone size is stated as once, few or many, or as a class when expanded; others skip it.

d_gene: -; v_gene: TRBV20-1; abundance: -; j_gene: TRBJ1-5; CDR3nt: TGCAGTGCTAACCCGGGAGGACAGCCCCAGCATTTT; CDR3aa: CSANPGGQPQHF
d_gene: -; v_gene: TRBV5-5; abundance: -; j_gene: TRBJ2-7; CDR3nt: TGTGCCAGCAGCAGACAGGAGAGCTCCTACGAGCAGTACTTC; CDR3aa: CASSRQESSYEQYF
d_gene: TRBD2; v_gene: TRBV7-9; abundance: -; j_gene: TRBJ2-3; CDR3nt: TGTGCCAGCAGCTTAGCGCGGGCGGGAGGGACCGATACGCAGTATTTT; CDR3aa: CASSLARAGGTDTQYF
d_gene: -; v_gene: TRBV21-1; abundance: -; j_gene: TRBJ2-3; CDR3nt: TGTGCCAGCCAGGGGGCAAGAGATATGCAGTATTTT; CDR3aa: CASQGARDMQYF
d_gene: TRBD2; v_gene: TRBV10-2; abundance: -; j_gene: TRBJ2-2; CDR3nt: TGCGCCACCGAATTTCTAGCGGGAGTTGGGACCGGGGAGCTGTTTTTT; CDR3aa: CATEFLAGVGTGELFF
d_gene: -; v_gene: TRBV15; abundance: few; j_gene: TRBJ2-5; CDR3nt: TGTGCCACCAGCAGAGAGGAAGAGACCCAGTACTTC; CDR3aa: CATSREEETQYF
d_gene: -; v_gene: TRBV11-2; abundance: -; j_gene: TRBJ2-7; CDR3nt: TGTGCCAGCAGCTTAGTGAACAACTACGAGCAGTACTTC; CDR3aa: CASSLVNNYEQYF
d_gene: -; v_gene: TRBV7-3; abundance: -; j_gene: TRBJ2-1; CDR3nt: TGTGCCAGCAGCTTAGGGTACTTGGACAATGAGCAGTTCTTC; CDR3aa: CASSLGYLDNEQFF
d_gene: TRBD2; v_gene: TRBV27; abundance: many; j_gene: TRBJ2-1; CDR3nt: TGTGCCAGCAGTTTATCTAGCGGGGGGTCCTACAATGAGCAGTTCTTC; CDR3aa: CASSLSSGGSYNEQFF
d_gene: -; v_gene: TRBV20-1; abundance: few; j_gene: TRBJ1-5; CDR3nt: TGCAGTGCTAGAGGTGAGAGGATTGGGCAGCCCCAGCATTTT; CDR3aa: CSARGERIGQPQHF
d_gene: -; v_gene: TRBV6-2/TRBV6-3; abundance: few; j_gene: TRBJ2-1; CDR3nt: TGTGCCAGCAGTTATCGGCCCCACCGGGACTCCAATGAGCAGTTCTTC; CDR3aa: CASSYRPHRDSNEQFF
d_gene: -; v_gene: TRBV29-1; abundance: -; j_gene: TRBJ2-2; CDR3nt: TGCAGCGTTGGGCACTCTGTAACCGGGGAGCGGTTTTTT; CDR3aa: CSVGHSVTGERFF